This TCR beta chain was observed in a study of cytomegalovirus exposure and HLA in healthy donors. The PCR contained 60 Vbeta and 13 Jbeta primers. The method was immunoSEQ multiplex PCR; TCRdb's version includes in-frame clones alone and lacks a portion of them. The top ten clones hold approximately 15% of a sample with about 88,000 clones, more than 65% of them seen once. This clone came up once. Its antigen is still unknown. Study-wide findings and caveats: A later analysis by the authors found several of the most significant clusters apparently linked to common viral pathogens.

The CDR3 has 16 amino acids. Trimming removed 4 bases from V and 4 bases from J, with 17 bases in between. Germline lookup yields CDR1 LGHNT and CDR2 FRNRAP. Material: PBMCs. This TCR was sampled from a woman under 30 in good health and CMV-seropositive. V usage is TRBV12-5 and J usage is TRBJ2-1, with D possibly being TRBD2 (5 bases). CDR3 nucleotide sequence: TGTGCTAGTGGTTCCTACCGGGGTGGTACGTACAATGAGCAGTTCTTC. This gives the protein CASGSYRGGTYNEQFF.